The 26 T cell receptor beta chains given below trace back to one sample, sequenced in a study of cytomegalovirus exposure and HLA in healthy donors. PCR employed 60 Vbeta and 13 Jbeta primers. The method was immunoSEQ multiplex PCR; TCRdb's version includes in-frame clones alone and lacks a portion of them. In the table there are over 150,000 clones, about 76% of which are singletons. Sequenced: PBMCs. The origin of the receptors is a woman in her thirties or forties in good health and CMV-seropositive.

The chain links TRBV7-2 to TRBJ2-7; tentatively, D is TRBD1 (6 bases). This CDR3 has 15 amino acids. Germline CDR1 SGHTA, CDR2 FQGNSA. V was cut by 4 bases and J by 7 bases, with 20 bases left in between. CDR3 residues: CASSSTGSAGGEQYF. The CDR3, as DNA: TGTGCCAGCAGCTCGACAGGTTCGGCAGGCGGGGAGCAGTACTTC.

V gene TRBV10-2 combines with J gene TRBJ2-7; D not certain. The germline V and J ends were trimmed by 5 bases and 0 bases, with 14 bases remaining between them. Per germline, CDR1 WSHSY and CDR2 SAAADI. The CDR3 loop spans 15 amino acids. CDR3 loop: CASSSERLASYEQYF. CDR3 in DNA: TGCGCCAGCAGTTCTGAGAGGTTAGCCTCCTACGAGCAGTACTTC.

The chain uses TRBV5-8 and TRBJ2-5; maybe TRBD2 (6 bases). Germline loops: CDR1 SGHTS, CDR2 YDEGEE. The V end lost 0 bases, the J end lost 4 bases, and 13 bases lay between the germline ends. This CDR3 has 15 amino acids. The CDR3 is CASSLEGGRRETQYF. The CDR3 region has the DNA TGTGCCAGCAGCTTGGAGGGAGGAAGGAGAGAGACCCAGTACTTC.

V is TRBV6-5 and J is TRBJ2-7; the match to TRBD1 covers 7 bases. V gave up 7 bases and J gave up 1 base; unmatched junction bases: 7. The germline gives CDR1 MNHEY, CDR2 SVGAGI. This CDR3 is 14 amino acids long. The CDR3 spells CASIRDSASYEQYF. In nucleotides, the CDR3 is TGTGCCAGCATCAGGGACAGTGCGTCCTACGAGCAGTACTTC.

This chain links TRBV27 with TRBJ2-1, with 13 nucleotides matching TRBD2. Trimming cost V 5 bases and J 1 base; bases outside gene matches: 11. Germline V lookup: CDR1 MNHEY, CDR2 SMNVEV (reference sequence). The CDR3 is 19 amino acids. The CDR3 DNA follows: TGTGCCAGCAGTCCCCTCCCAGGACTAGCGGGAGATTCCTACAATGAGCAGTTCTTC. This encodes CASSPLPGLAGDSYNEQFF.

The CDR3 bases are TGCGCCAGCAGCCAAGAACCAGGGGGACCCCATGAGCAGTTCTTC. This translates into CASSQEPGGPHEQFF. The chain uses TRBV4-3 and TRBJ2-1; TRBD1 matches at 7 bases. This CDR3 has 15 amino acids. Germline CDR1 and CDR2: LGHNA and YSLEER. Germline trimming cut 0 bases from V and 8 bases from J; bases unmatched to any gene: 7.

A word on this clone: Compared with germline, one end of the junction differs, possibly owing to a read error. This chain joins TRBV7-9 and TRBJ1-1; the D is unclear. The CDR3 covers 12 residues. CDR1 is SEHNR and CDR2 is FQNEAQ in the germline V gene (reference sequence). The CDR3 bases are TGTTCCAGCAGCCCTCGGAACACTGAAGCTTTCTTT. Encoded protein: CSSSPRNTEAFF.

V usage is TRBV11-3 and J usage is TRBJ2-7; D perhaps matches TRBD2 (5 bases). The V gene's germline CDR1 is SGHNT and CDR2 YENEEA. This CDR3 is 15 amino acids long. The V gene lost 1 base and the J gene lost 0 bases, with 10 bases spanning the gap. In nucleotides, the CDR3 is TGTGCCAGCAGCTTAGCGGAGGAGAGCTCCTACGAGCAGTACTTC. Amino acid sequence: CASSLAEESSYEQYF. Together with reference TRBV11-3 and TRBJ2-7, the CDR3 gives the full variable domain: EAGVVQSPRYKIIEKKQPVAFWCNPISGHNTLYWYLQNLGQGPELLIRYENEEAVDDSQLPKDRFSAERLKGVDSTLKIQPAELGDSAVYLCASSLAEESSYEQYFGPGTRLTVT.

The chain carries TRBV19 and TRBJ2-7; possibly TRBD1 for D (6 bases). The V end was cut by 4 bases, the J end by 7 bases, with 20 bases between. This CDR3 has 15 amino acids. The germline V gene has CDR1 LNHDA and CDR2 SQIVND (reference sequence). The CDR3 sequence: CASSTLDRTPGEQYF. In nucleotides, the CDR3 is TGTGCCAGTAGTACCCTCGACAGGACCCCGGGGGAGCAGTACTTC.

This rearrangement joins TRBV2 to TRBJ1-1; D ambiguous. V lost 4 bases, J lost 10 bases, and 10 bases lay in between. Germline V lookup: CDR1 SNHLY, CDR2 FYNNEI. The CDR3 consists of 11 residues. CDR3 sequence (DNA): TGTGCCAGCAGTGTCGAACGGGGAGCTTTCTTT. Its translation is CASSVERGAFF.

This clone was counted a few times. The J gene is TRBJ1-1, the V gene TRBV27; maybe TRBD1 (6 bases). Germline-derived CDR1 and CDR2 are MNHEY and SMNVEV (reference sequence). The length of the CDR3 is 15 residues. V was shortened by 10 bases and J by 2 bases, with 20 bases between the two germline ends. Here the CDR3 DNA reads TGTGCCACCGGGACGGAGGGAGGGGGAAACACTGAAGCTTTCTTT. Amino acids: CATGTEGGGNTEAFF.

The gene calls are TRBV19 and TRBJ1-5, with D uncertain. The CDR3 loop spans 13 amino acids. Germline CDR1 LNHDA, CDR2 SQIVND (reference sequence). V was clipped by 8 bases and J by 2 bases, with 10 bases between them. The CDR3 is CASASGGNQPQHF. The CDR3, as DNA: TGTGCCAGTGCCTCCGGGGGCAATCAGCCCCAGCATTTT.

This sequence joins TRBV27 and TRBJ1-2, with D unclear. The CDR3 loop spans 13 amino acids. Germline V CDR1 and CDR2: MNHEY, SMNVEV (reference sequence). V lost 4 bases, J lost 6 bases, and 12 bases lay in between. This CDR3 is CASSSARHDGYTF. As DNA, the CDR3 is TGTGCCAGCAGTTCAGCCCGACACGATGGCTACACCTTC.

The chain uses TRBV7-8 and TRBJ1-1; D remains ambiguous. CDR1 and CDR2 from the germline V gene are SGHVS and FQNEAQ. The CDR3 has 15 residues. The V end lost 1 base, the J end lost 0 bases, and 9 bases lay between the germline ends. CDR3: CASSLDEPMNTEAFF. The CDR3 DNA follows: TGTGCCAGCAGCTTAGACGAGCCCATGAACACTGAAGCTTTCTTT.

The chain employs TRBV7-9 and TRBJ2-7, with D hard to call. Germline-derived CDR1 and CDR2 are SEHNR and FQNEAQ (reference sequence). Trimming left V 4 bases short and J 4 bases short, with 17 bases between. The CDR3 extends over 15 amino acids. The CDR3 DNA follows: TGTGCCAGCAGCTCAACTCGACTCATAACTTACGAGCAGTACTTC. It yields the protein CASSSTRLITYEQYF.

This chain uses TRBV6-1 with TRBJ2-7, with D tentatively TRBD1 (6 bases). This CDR3 has 14 amino acids. Germline V gene lookup returns CDR1 MNHNS and CDR2 SASEGT. The V gene lost 8 bases and the J gene lost 3 bases, with 17 bases spanning the gap. The CDR3 DNA is TGTGCCAGCTGCGAACAGGGTCTTGTCTACGAGCAGTACTTC. Its protein is CASCEQGLVYEQYF.

This clone was counted a few times. V is TRBV4-3 and J is TRBJ2-3, with unresolved D. The germline CDR1 and CDR2 sequences are LGHNA and YSLEER. The CDR3 loop spans 15 amino acids. The V end was cut by 3 bases, the J end by 1 base, with 11 bases between. Here the CDR3 reads CASSHDRTGTDTQYF. The CDR3 DNA is TGCGCCAGCAGCCACGACCGAACAGGCACAGATACGCAGTATTTT.

As regards this clone: A junction end diverges from the germline sequence, so it may reflect a read error. The rearrangement links TRBV11-3 to TRBJ2-7, with 13 bases lining up with TRBD2. The germline V gene has CDR1 SGHNT and CDR2 YENEEA. This CDR3 is 16 amino acids long. The CDR3: CASSLEGLAGAWGLDF. CDR3 bases: TGTGCCAGCAGCTTAGAAGGACTAGCGGGAGCCTGGGGTCTTGACTTC.

This chain uses TRBV10-1 with TRBJ1-1; D possibly corresponds to TRBD1 (5 bases). This CDR3 comprises 13 residues. In germline, CDR1 is WNHNN, CDR2 SYGVQD (reference sequence). The ends were cut back, 5 bases at V and 5 bases at J, with 12 bases in the middle. The CDR3 DNA reads TGCGCCAGCAGTTATAACGGGGGGACTGAAGCTTTCTTT. Amino acids: CASSYNGGTEAFF.

The chain couples TRBV11-2 to TRBJ2-2; the match to TRBD2 covers 13 bases. V was clipped by 4 bases and J by 9 bases; unmatched bases: 5. The CDR3 is 15 amino acids. The germline gives CDR1 SGHAT, CDR2 FQNNGV. CDR3 region: CASSSRTSGSRELFF. In DNA, the CDR3 is TGTGCCAGCAGCTCCCGGACTAGCGGGAGCAGGGAGCTGTTTTTT.

The genes are TRBV6-6 and TRBJ1-5, with a weak D call TRBD1 (5 bases). Germline CDR1 is MNHNY and CDR2 is SVGAGI (reference sequence). V lost 5 bases to trimming and J lost 11 bases, with 13 bases between them. The CDR3 is 12 amino acids. CDR3 coding DNA: TGTGCCAGCAGTCTAATCAGGGAAACCCAGCATTTT. The encoded protein is CASSLIRETQHF.

The rearrangement links TRBV9 to TRBJ2-7; TRBD2 matches 9 bases. Looked up from germline, CDR1 is SGDLS and CDR2 is YYNGEE. This CDR3 is 15 amino acids long. With V trimmed by 2 bases and J by 3 bases, 6 bases remained unmatched. CDR3 sequence reads: CASSVGSAGGYEQYF. The CDR3 DNA is TGTGCCAGCAGCGTCGGGTCAGCGGGAGGCTACGAGCAGTACTTC.

The chain recombines TRBV28 with TRBJ2-7; TRBD1 is a possible D gene (6 bases). This CDR3 has 14 amino acids. CDR1 is MDHEN, CDR2 SYDVKM, per germline. Trimming took 7 bases from V and 5 from J, leaving 18 bases between them. CDR3 residues: CASTQPGQGHEQYF. CDR3 DNA sequence: TGTGCCAGCACCCAACCGGGACAAGGCCACGAGCAGTACTTC.

The V call is TRBV2, the J call TRBJ1-1; D ambiguous. With 4 bases removed from V and 0 bases from J, the gap between germline ends came to 6 bases. The germline gives CDR1 SNHLY, CDR2 FYNNEI. The CDR3 extends over 13 amino acids. This chain's CDR3 is CASSVQMNTEAFF. CDR3 coding DNA: TGTGCCAGCAGTGTTCAGATGAACACTGAAGCTTTCTTT.

This chain uses TRBV19 with TRBJ2-5; 16 bases line up with TRBD2. There are 18 residues in the CDR3. Germline trimming cut 3 bases from V and 4 bases from J; bases unmatched to any gene: 8. Germline V gene sequence: CDR1 LNHDA, CDR2 SQIVND (reference sequence). CDR3 nucleotides: TGTGCCAGTAGTATCTCCGGGACTAGCGGGAGGGCCGGAGAGACCCAGTACTTC. It is translated as CASSISGTSGRAGETQYF.

The chain is built from TRBV2 and TRBJ2-3; 10 bases agree with TRBD2. The CDR3 has 17 amino acids. The V segment lost 8 bases and the J segment 1 base; nucleotides outside the gene matches: 12. Germline V CDR1 and CDR2: SNHLY, FYNNEI. Written as DNA, the CDR3 is TGTGCCAGCGCAACTGATAAAGCGGGAGGGCGCACAGATACGCAGTATTTT. Protein: CASATDKAGGRTDTQYF.